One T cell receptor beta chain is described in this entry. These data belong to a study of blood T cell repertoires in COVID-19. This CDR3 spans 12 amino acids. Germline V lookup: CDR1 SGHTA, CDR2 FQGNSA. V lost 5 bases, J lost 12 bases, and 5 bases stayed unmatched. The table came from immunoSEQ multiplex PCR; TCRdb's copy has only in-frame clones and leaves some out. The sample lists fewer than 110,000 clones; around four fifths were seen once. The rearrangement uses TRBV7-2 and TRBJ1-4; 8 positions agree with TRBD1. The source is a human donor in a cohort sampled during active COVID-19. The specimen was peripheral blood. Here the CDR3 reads CASSPGTGELFF. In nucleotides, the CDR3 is TGTGCCAGCAGCCCGGGGACAGGAGAACTGTTTTTT.